This TCR beta chain was documented in a study of blood T cell repertoires in COVID-19. Repertoires were generated with immunoSEQ multiplex PCR, while TCRdb's copy carries only in-frame clones and drops some. The data show roughly 180,000 clones, roughly 85% seen once. Grouping used clinical history reported by participants in a survey and questionnaire. Donors of Cohort 3 who recovered were those that had two negative PCRs, clearance, or symptom resolution. V lost 10 bases to trimming and J lost 8 bases, with 23 bases between them. In germline, CDR1 is LNHDA, CDR2 SQIVND (reference sequence). The CDR3 contains 14 residues.

The receptor was isolated from a woman aged 45-65 years who had recovered from COVID-19. The sample was PBMCs or T cells enriched from blood (not recorded which). V and J are TRBV19 and TRBJ1-2, with a possible D match to TRBD1 (5 bases). The CDR3 sequence: CATSAEGTGLGYTF. CDR3 nucleotides: TGTGCCACTTCGGCGGAGGGGACGGGACTGGGCTACACCTTC.